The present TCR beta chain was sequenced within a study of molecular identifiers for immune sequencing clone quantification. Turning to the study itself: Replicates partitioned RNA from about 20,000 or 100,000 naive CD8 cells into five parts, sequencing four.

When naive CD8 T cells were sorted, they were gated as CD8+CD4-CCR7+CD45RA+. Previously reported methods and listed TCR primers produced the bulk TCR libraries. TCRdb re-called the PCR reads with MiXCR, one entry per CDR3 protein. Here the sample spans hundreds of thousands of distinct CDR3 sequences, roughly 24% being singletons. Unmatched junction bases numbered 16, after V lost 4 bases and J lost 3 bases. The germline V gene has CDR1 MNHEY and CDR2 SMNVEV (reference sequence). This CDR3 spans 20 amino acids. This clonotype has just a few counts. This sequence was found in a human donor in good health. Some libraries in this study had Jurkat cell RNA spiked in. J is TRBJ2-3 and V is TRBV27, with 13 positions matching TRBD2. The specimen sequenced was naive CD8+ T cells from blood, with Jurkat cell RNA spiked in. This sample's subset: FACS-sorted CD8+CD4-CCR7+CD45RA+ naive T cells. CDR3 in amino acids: CASSSLMRTSGGFGTDTQYF. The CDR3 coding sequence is TGTGCCAGCAGTTCCCTTATGAGGACTAGCGGGGGATTCGGTACAGATACGCAGTATTTT.